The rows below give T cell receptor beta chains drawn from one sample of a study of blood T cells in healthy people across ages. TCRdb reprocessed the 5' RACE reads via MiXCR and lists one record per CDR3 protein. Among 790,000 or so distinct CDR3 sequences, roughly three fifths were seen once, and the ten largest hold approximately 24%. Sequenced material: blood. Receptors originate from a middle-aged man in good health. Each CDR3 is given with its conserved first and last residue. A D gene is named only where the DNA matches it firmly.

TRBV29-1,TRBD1,CSVNSGQGVPGNTIYF
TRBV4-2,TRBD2,CASSQERGGPDTQYF
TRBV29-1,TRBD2,CSVGQSSGGTIEQFF
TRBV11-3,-,CASSLRGAVPNEQFF
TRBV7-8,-,CASSLWRRGRLTDTQYF
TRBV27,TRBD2,CASSFSGKSTDTQYF
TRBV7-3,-,CASSHRERLYSGADVLTF
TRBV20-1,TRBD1,CSARARTGYEQYF
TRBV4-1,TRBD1,CASSQEDTGGQYEQYF
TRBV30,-,CAWSVTIGGEQFF
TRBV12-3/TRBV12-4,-,CASSFSSVSYNEQFF
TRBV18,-,CASSPLPGTDNSPLHF
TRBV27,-,CASSWQGMNTEAFF
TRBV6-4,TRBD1,CASSEQGAPDTQYF
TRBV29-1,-,CSVTSKETQYF
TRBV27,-,CASSLGGVEKLFF
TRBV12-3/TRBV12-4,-,CASSLIGPRRDQPQHF
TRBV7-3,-,CASSLKTSPYGYTF
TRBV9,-,CASSVGPGAAAGNQPQHF
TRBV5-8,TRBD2,CASSLAVVAGGFEQFF
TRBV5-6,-,CASSVLYSGETQYF
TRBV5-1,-,CASSPRVEANYGYTF
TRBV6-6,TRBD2,CASRQRLAGDYEQYF
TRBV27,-,CASSPGGTNYGYTF
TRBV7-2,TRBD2,CASSSSPGLAYGTQYF
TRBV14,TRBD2,CASTQSSGRARGEQFF
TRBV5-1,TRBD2,CASRDGGSLFDGQYF
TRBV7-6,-,CASTGGVSYEQYF
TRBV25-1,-,CASSDGWGSPTYEQYF
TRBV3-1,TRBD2,CASSQVQGLAGPGWYF
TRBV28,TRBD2,CASSLTSVGSYEQYF
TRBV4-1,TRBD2,CASSQSQGAGGHEQYF
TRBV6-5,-,CASSSPDTAVETQYF
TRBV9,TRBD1,CASSVVPGGESPLHF
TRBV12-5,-,CASGGQNTDTQYF
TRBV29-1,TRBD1,CSARQGEEKLFF
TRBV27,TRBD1,CASSQTGPAYEQYF
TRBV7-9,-,CASSFDSYTDTQYF
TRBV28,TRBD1,CASSSSQDRFSGNTIYF
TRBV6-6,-,CAIRHPNRPQHF
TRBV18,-,CASSPQTGRDIQYF
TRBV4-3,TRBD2,CASSQDWTSGGNEQFF
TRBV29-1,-,CSVAEMRGGYSGANVLTF
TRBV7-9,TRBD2,CASSFLFLGRAFEQFF
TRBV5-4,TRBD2,CARSSAGGNEQFF